The following is a TCR beta chain sequence with its context. Its antigen remains unknown. These data come from a study of T cell responses to AZD1222 COVID-19 vaccine. Findings and caveats of the study: Sampled repertoires all dated from after the peak T cell response. With two AZD1222 doses given, Spike-specific TCR breadth and depth both rose. Only 6 or 7 people who got AZD1222 tested seropositive at baseline. Donors were mostly white British, more females; clonal diversity possibly underestimated.

CDR1 is MNHEY, CDR2 SMNVEV, per germline (reference sequence). The CDR3 contains 14 residues. V was shortened by 4 bases and J by 9 bases, with 16 bases between the two germline ends. The data were produced by immunoSEQ multiplex PCR, yet TCRdb's version contains in-frame clones alone and is incomplete. This sample has more than 150,000 clones, with 90% to 95% found just once. The specimen comprised peripheral blood, sampled 28 days after the second AZD1222 dose. This chain uses TRBV27 with TRBJ1-5; D possibly corresponds to TRBD1 (5 bases). The receptor was isolated from an adult who received the AZD1222 COVID-19 vaccine. The CDR3, as DNA: TGTGCCAGCAGTTCGGGGCCTCTACAAGGGCCCCAGCATTTT. Its translation: CASSSGPLQGPQHF.